What follows is one T cell receptor beta chain and its context. Profiled with immunoSEQ multiplex PCR; TCRdb holds only in-frame clones, not every one. The sample yields around 370,000 clones, about 89% seen once. These data originate in a study of blood T cell repertoires in COVID-19. Study-wide background: Acute and convalescent COVID-19 specimens originated in the United States, Italy and Spain. The analysed material was cDNA or gDNA that came from T cells, B-cell-depleted T cells, or PBMCs.

Trimming took 2 bases from V and 3 from J, leaving 7 bases between them. Germline assignment: CDR1 SGHVS and CDR2 FQNEAQ. This CDR3 contains 14 residues. The material sequenced was peripheral blood. This TCR was recovered from a woman in her forties or fifties with COVID-19, enrolled during active disease. The chain uses TRBV7-8 and TRBJ1-4; unclear D gene. CDR3 bases: TGTGCCAGCAGCTTACAGGTCTCTAATGAAAAACTGTTTTTT. Translating it yields CASSLQVSNEKLFF.